The present entry profiles one T cell receptor (beta chain) with its context. Other nucleotide sequences from this sample produce the same CDR3. The data belong to a study of blood T cell repertoires in COVID-19. About the research overall: The study drew acute and convalescent COVID-19 samples from the United States, Italy and Spain. The analysed material was cDNA or gDNA that came from T cells, B-cell-depleted T cells, or PBMCs.

The CDR3 is 13 residues long. Trimming left V 6 bases short and J 2 bases short, with 10 bases between. CDR1 and CDR2 (germline): MRHNA, SNTAGT. Produced via immunoSEQ multiplex PCR; TCRdb's table is partial and in-frame only. The repertoire holds about 220,000 clones, more than 75% seen once, with under 2% in the top ten. Input material: peripheral blood. The clonotype was recovered from a man aged 40-55 years with active or convalescent COVID-19. The rearrangement joins TRBV6-4 to TRBJ1-1; TRBD1 might be the D (6 bases). As DNA, the CDR3 is TGTGCCAGCAGCTTGGACAGAAACACTGAAGCTTTCTTT. Protein product: CASSLDRNTEAFF.